The TCR beta chain under discussion was sequenced for a study of T-cell reconstitution after alpha-beta-depleted transplantation in children. The CDR3 loop spans 14 amino acids. Germline V gene data show CDR1 as PRHDT and CDR2 as FYEKMQ (reference sequence). Trimming stripped 4 bases from V and 3 bases from J, with 13 bases between. It was with unique molecular identifiers that the TCRbeta library was prepared. TCRdb reprocessed the PCR reads via MiXCR and lists one record per CDR3 protein. This sample carries approximately 350,000 distinct CDR3 sequences, about 14% of them seen once, and the ten largest clones take roughly 4.5%.

The chain joins TRBV13 to TRBJ2-7; D might be TRBD1 (6 bases). The sequencing here drew on PBMCs, taken from the stem cell graft. The sequence was obtained from a human donor who donated a stem cell graft to a child with Fanconi anemia. The chain's CDR3 is CASSSNRDNYEQYF. CDR3 DNA: TGTGCCAGCAGCTCGAACCGGGACAACTACGAGCAGTACTTC.